Given below is one T cell receptor (beta chain) in context. What antigen it recognizes has not been identified. Base qualities are missing; no much larger clone stands one base away. The time point tag for this specimen amounts to: week 47, end of study. Each vaccine dose, consisting of 300 ug of a 20-mer mutant IDH1 peptide in Montanide, was administered subcutaneously with topical imiquimod. Across visits V03 through V10, patients got a total of eight vaccinations, given in weeks 1, 3, 5, 7, 11, 15, 19 and 23. Newly diagnosed WHO grade 3 or 4 IDH1-mutant astrocytomas showing loss of nuclear ATRX were present in the donors. The samples were drawn from NOA16, a multicentre, single-arm, open-label phase I trial in Germany that tested a mutant IDH1 peptide vaccine in humans for the first time. The DNeasy Blood and Tissue Kit was used to extract genomic DNA from EDTA blood for TCRB sequencing. The germline V gene sets CDR1 to SGHRS and CDR2 to YFSETQ. Germline trimming amounts to 5 bases on V and 4 bases on J, with 7 as the count of junction bases outside the gene matches. The CDR3 numbers 15 residues from cysteine through phenylalanine. The sequence is cut down to CDR3 DNA, 45 bases in frame from base 1.

This specimen belongs to a study of a mutant IDH1 vaccine in newly diagnosed glioma (dated by TCRdb to about 2021). Regarding the research as a whole: Vaccination began 4-6 weeks after radiotherapy alone, or alongside temozolomide cycles in the chemotherapy-containing groups. Of the approximately 30 treated patients, approximately 62% were male and 37.5% were female, and the mean age was approximately 39 years. Before enrollment, patients had received standard therapy of radiotherapy alone, temozolomide alone, or radiochemotherapy with temozolomide; most received the combination. The week-35 safety follow-up took place at visit V12, and the week-47 end of study took place at visit V13. Peripheral blood was drawn at six visits: V03 (baseline), V05, V07, V10, V12 and V13. Longitudinal TCRB deep sequencing was done for 25 to 30 treated patients, wherever samples were available for exploratory analyses.

Libraries were made using the immunoSEQ multiplex PCR assay. The hsTCRB Kit was used according to the manufacturer's protocol to amplify rearranged TCR beta chain sequences. An Illumina MiSeq was used to sequence the TCRB libraries. The authors' analysis ran thus. The kit vendor's proprietary platform handled demultiplexing, trimming and gene mapping. What TCRdb holds here is the immuneACCESS table cut down to in-frame rearrangements. Part of the clones is not present; checked against another copy, under half of the missing clones reflect an unresolved V gene, and the others are unexplained. V and J calls and clone size follow that table, whereas D and trimming were derived from the DNA. For this sample there are approximately 100,000 clones; 89% appear just once. Over 0.7% of the sample comes from the top ten. Study-wide conclusions, independent of this receptor: The authors noted that analyses of patient blood samples could not be reproduced because of sample limitations. Immune responses induced by the vaccine were seen in 90% to 95% of patients across multiple MHC alleles. Selection of PBMC samples for TCRB deep sequencing was based on availability. No apparent relationship was observed between pseudoprogression and alterations in the top peripheral T cell clonotypes detected by TCRB sequencing.

This material consisted of PBMCs, taken from a glioma patient whose treatment included an IDH1 peptide vaccine. The receptor was isolated from a woman aged 45-60 years with glioma. The chain employs TRBV5-1 and TRBJ2-1; 9 bases in the middle match TRBD2. The nucleotide sequence reads TGCGCCAGCAGGCGACTGCTAGCGGGGTACAATGAGCAGTTCTTC. The encoded protein is CASRRLLAGYNEQFF.